Included here is one T cell receptor beta chain sequence, with context. The clone's antigen remains unknown. The input lacks base qualities; no much larger clone sits a single base away. The CDR3 regions of human TCRbeta chains were analyzed by immunosequencing. Processing in the source paper ran as follows. TCRs in the repertoires were compared against a reference library of SARS-CoV-2-specific TCRs that had been generated with the MIRA antigen-specificity platform. Breadth meant the fraction of unique TCRs that were SARS-CoV-2-associated, whereas depth meant the fraction of total T cells that were SARS-CoV-2-associated. Using the MIRA data, each spike-specific TCR was assigned both to the spike region to which the TCR was reactive and to a CD4 or CD8 class. Log10-transformed breadth and depth values were compared by one-way ANOVA with Sidak's multiple comparisons tests. Sourced from immuneACCESS, this table was stored by TCRdb with only in-frame sequences that have V and J called. A share of the clones is absent; for the studies checked, an unresolved V gene accounts for under half, and the remainder has no known explanation. That table furnishes V, J and clone size, whereas the DNA furnished D and trimming. In all, the sample holds 150,000 to 200,000 clones, and 90% of those were seen once. Together, the top ten hold 5% to 6.5% of the sample.

The time point label on this specimen signifies: about 28 days (+/-7) after the second vaccine dose. AZD1222 recipients whose second dose came at about 4 weeks and those whose second dose came at about 12 weeks were combined into one group, since spike-specific TCR depth and breadth did not differ between the two schedules. Vaccinee samples came from UK trials COV001 and COV002, including a single-blind randomized controlled phase 2/3 trial of AZD1222 (ChAdOx1 nCoV-19) in healthy adults. For TCRbeta chain sequencing, PBMC samples were collected from trial participants at day 0 and at day 28 after the second dose. The sample belongs to a study of T cell responses to AZD1222 COVID-19 vaccine (dated by TCRdb to 2020 to 2023). About the investigation overall: TCR sequencing covered some 250 trial participants: nearly 210 given two doses of AZD1222 and 26 given two doses of MenACWY control vaccine. Trial participants were enrolled into age subgroups of 18-55, 56-69 and 70-plus years, which contained approximately 150, 30 and 60 TCR-sequenced participants, respectively.

The full study reports these points: Because no day 14 peak-response samples were available, repertoires were characterized only after the peak T cell response. Epitopes outside the regions mutated in the B.1.351 and B.1.1.7 variants were reportedly recognized by nearly half of the unique spike-specific TCRs. Conclusions about previously exposed vaccinees are limited, since just a handful of AZD1222 recipients were seropositive for SARS-CoV-2 at baseline. CD4 TCRs associated with the vaccine covered the entire spike protein, and the dominant responses were in regions 160-218 and 743-854. The 56-69-year group was small, and its depth increase did not reach significance, likely because of low power. A significant rise in spike-specific TCR breadth and depth was observed after two AZD1222 doses relative to day 0 and relative to MenACWY recipients. Most participants were white British and females outnumbered males, and the authors suggested that clonal diversity may have been underestimated.

V is pared back by 6 bases and J by 1 base, with 22 bases lying between the germline termini. Based on the germline V gene, the CDR1 and CDR2 sequences are MNHEY and SVGEGT. From its cysteine to its phenylalanine, the CDR3 spans 18 amino acids. Kept here is only the CDR3 DNA, which spans 54 bases and is read in frame from base 1. The TCR originated in an adult who received the AZD1222 COVID-19 vaccine. The sequence is built from TRBV6-2 or TRBV6-3 and TRBJ1-5, and perhaps TRBD1 as D gene, on 6 matching bases. The sequencing used peripheral blood, collected 28 days after the second AZD1222 dose. For the CDR3, the sequence is CASSRITGYRGSNQPQHF. The bases read TGTGCCAGCAGCCGGATAACAGGTTATAGGGGGAGCAATCAGCCCCAGCATTTT.